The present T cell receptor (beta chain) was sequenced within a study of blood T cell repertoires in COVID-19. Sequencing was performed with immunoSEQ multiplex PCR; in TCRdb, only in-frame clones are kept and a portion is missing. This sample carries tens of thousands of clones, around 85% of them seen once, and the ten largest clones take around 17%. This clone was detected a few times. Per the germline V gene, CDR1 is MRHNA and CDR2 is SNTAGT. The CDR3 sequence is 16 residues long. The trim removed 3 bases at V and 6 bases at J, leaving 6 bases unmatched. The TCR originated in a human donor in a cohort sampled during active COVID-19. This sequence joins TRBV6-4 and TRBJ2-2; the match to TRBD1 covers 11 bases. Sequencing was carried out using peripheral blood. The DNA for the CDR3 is TGTGCCAGCAGTGAAACCGGACAGGGGGCGCCCGGGGAGCTGTTTTTT. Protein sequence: CASSETGQGAPGELFF.